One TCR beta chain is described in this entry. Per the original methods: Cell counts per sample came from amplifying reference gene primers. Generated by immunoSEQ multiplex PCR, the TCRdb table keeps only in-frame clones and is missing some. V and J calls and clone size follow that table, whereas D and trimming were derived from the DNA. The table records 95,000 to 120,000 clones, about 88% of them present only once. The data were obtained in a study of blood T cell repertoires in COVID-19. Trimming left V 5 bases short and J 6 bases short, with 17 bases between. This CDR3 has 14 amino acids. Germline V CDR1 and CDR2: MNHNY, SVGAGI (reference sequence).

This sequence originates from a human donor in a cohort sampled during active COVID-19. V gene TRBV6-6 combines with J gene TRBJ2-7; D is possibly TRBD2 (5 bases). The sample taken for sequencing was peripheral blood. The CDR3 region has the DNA TGTGCCAGCAGTCTGGACTTTCGGGCGAGCGAGCAGTACTTC. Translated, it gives CASSLDFRASEQYF.